This entry is about one T cell receptor (beta chain). What it recognizes is unknown. The data belong to a study of vaccination effects on CD4 cells after COVID-19. Overall study context: Early after vaccination, and again late, a few convalescent patients were sampled. A median of 72 days separated the second dose and sampling.

CD4+ T cells specific for antigen were expanded with viral peptide pools by the ViraFEST assay before sequencing. Once cultured for 10 days, the cells underwent separation to obtain CD4+ T cells. By PCR, the person was confirmed to have had SARS-CoV-2 infection between March and December 2020. The cohort was immunized with two doses of either the BNT162b2 or mRNA-1273 vaccine. The study, taken as a whole, reports: Missing from the study were early post-infection timepoints, and its convalescent patients were few.

Trimming removed 4 bases from V and 12 bases from J; junction bases left unmatched: 5. CDR3 length: 12 amino acids. Germline assignment: CDR1 SGHTA and CDR2 FQGTGA. Method: immunoSEQ multiplex PCR; TCRdb's copy keeps in-frame clones and lacks some. There are 11,000 to 15,000 clones in the sample; around 79% occur only once, and 29% lies in the top ten. The receptor was isolated from a human donor who had a prior SARS-CoV-2 infection. This rearrangement joins TRBV7-3 to TRBJ2-1; 8 nucleotides match TRBD2. The source was CD4+ T cells from PBMCs cultured with HCoV-NL63 spike peptides, collected after COVID-19 vaccination. CDR3: CASSSTSGVQFF. Written as DNA, the CDR3 is TGTGCCAGCAGCTCCACTAGCGGCGTGCAGTTCTTC. The entire variable domain, with the rest obtained from reference TRBV7-3 and TRBJ2-1, is as follows: GAGVSQTPSNKVTEKGKYVELRCDPISGHTALYWYRQSLGQGPEFLIYFQGTGAADDSGLPNDRFFAVRPEGSVSTLKIQRTERGDSAVYLCASSSTSGVQFFGPGTRLTVL.